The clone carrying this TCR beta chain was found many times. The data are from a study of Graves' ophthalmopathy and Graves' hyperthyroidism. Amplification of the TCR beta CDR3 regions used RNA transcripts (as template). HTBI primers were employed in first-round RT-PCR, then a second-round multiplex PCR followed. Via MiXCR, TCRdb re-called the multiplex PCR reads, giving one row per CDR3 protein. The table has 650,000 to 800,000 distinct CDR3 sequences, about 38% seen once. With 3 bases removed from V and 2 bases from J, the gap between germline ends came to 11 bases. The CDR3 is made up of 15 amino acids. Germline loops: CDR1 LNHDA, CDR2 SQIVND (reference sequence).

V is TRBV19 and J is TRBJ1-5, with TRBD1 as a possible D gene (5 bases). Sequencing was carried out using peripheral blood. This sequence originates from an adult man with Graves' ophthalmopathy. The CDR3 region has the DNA TGTGCCAGTAGTATGGGGGTTTCGGGCAATCAGCCCCAGCATTTT. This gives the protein CASSMGVSGNQPQHF.